Listed below are T cell receptor beta chains from one sample, sequenced in a study of T-cell memory formation after mild COVID-19. In TCRdb, the 5' RACE reads were re-called with MiXCR into one record per CDR3 protein. The sample has 500,000 to 550,000 distinct CDR3 sequences; roughly 20% are singletons. The sequenced material came from PBMCs or a T cell subset sorted from them (not recorded which). The receptors here all came from an adult woman who had mild COVID-19 (a few samples of this study predate the infection). Cell type and time point are not known. The CDR3 runs from the conserved cysteine through the conserved F or W. D genes are given only for firm matches. Clone size appears in some rows only: once, few, many, or a class for an expanded clone.

v_gene,abundance,j_gene,d_gene,CDR3aa,CDR3nt
TRBV4-2,NA,TRBJ2-3,TRBD2,CASSQVGGSGRTDTQYF,TGTGCCAGCAGCCAAGTTGGGGGAAGCGGGAGGACGGATACGCAGTATTTT
TRBV11-2,NA,TRBJ2-7,TRBD2,CASSLWEGTYEQYF,TGTGCCAGCAGCTTATGGGAGGGCACCTACGAGCAGTACTTC
TRBV11-2,NA,TRBJ2-2,NA,CASSLRSRNTGELFF,TGTGCCAGCAGCTTAAGAAGCAGGAACACCGGGGAGCTGTTTTTT
TRBV5-1,NA,TRBJ2-7,TRBD1,CASSLGPLGQGSTYEQYF,TGCGCCAGCAGCTTGGGCCCCCTGGGACAGGGTTCTACCTACGAGCAGTACTTC
TRBV6-5,few,TRBJ1-1,TRBD1,CASSLVTGGGPNTEAFF,TGTGCCAGCAGCTTGGTCACAGGGGGGGGGCCGAACACTGAAGCTTTCTTT
TRBV5-4,NA,TRBJ2-7,NA,CASSSLAGVPIF,TGTGCCAGCAGCTCTCTGGCAGGGGTCCCTATCTTC
TRBV12-3/TRBV12-4,NA,TRBJ1-6,NA,CASSLMQGSPLHF,TGTGCCAGCAGTTTAATGCAGGGTTCACCCCTCCACTTT
TRBV5-1,many,TRBJ1-3,TRBD1,CASSVTGAGNTIYF,TGCGCCAGCAGCGTTACAGGGGCTGGAAACACCATATATTTT
TRBV20-1,few,TRBJ2-1,NA,CSAPGTNYNEQFF,TGCAGTGCCCCAGGGACCAACTACAATGAGCAGTTCTTC
TRBV4-3,NA,TRBJ2-4,NA,CASSPGPAENIQYF,TGCGCCAGCAGCCCCGGACCTGCGGAAAACATTCAGTACTTC
TRBV7-2,many,TRBJ2-3,NA,CASSLGPASDTQYF,TGTGCCAGCAGCTTAGGGCCCGCCTCAGATACGCAGTATTTT
TRBV5-1,few,TRBJ2-2,NA,CASSSDLTGELFF,TGCGCCAGCAGCTCTGACCTCACCGGGGAGCTGTTTTTT
TRBV9,many,TRBJ2-2,NA,CASSVTVGAGELFF,TGTGCCAGCAGCGTAACCGTGGGCGCCGGGGAGCTGTTTTTT
TRBV12-3/TRBV12-4,NA,TRBJ1-1,NA,CASSGETEAFF,TGTGCCAGCTCGGGGGAGACTGAAGCTTTCTTT
TRBV9,NA,TRBJ2-1,NA,CASSPTPPGYNNEQFF,TGTGCCAGCAGCCCTACTCCGCCGGGTTATAACAATGAGCAGTTCTTC
TRBV5-6,NA,TRBJ2-6,NA,CASSSLVSGANVLTF,TGTGCCAGCAGCTCACTCGTCTCTGGGGCCAACGTCCTGACTTTC
TRBV5-1,NA,TRBJ2-7,TRBD1,CASIDRGEQYF,TGCGCCAGCATCGACAGGGGCGAGCAGTACTTC